This T cell receptor beta chain was captured in a study of CD8 T cells in ankylosing spondylitis. Points from the study as a whole: The study looked at matched synovial fluid samples from ankylosing spondylitis patients. Disease-linked clones were reported to be significantly enriched there. The disease-linked clones had a CD8+ phenotype and low blood frequencies. The study identified a TCR beta motif of about eight highly homologous variants that appeared characteristic of ankylosing spondylitis blood.

Notes on this clonotype: Antigen: not known.

Quantitative 5'-RACE with molecular barcodes generated TCR beta libraries. A single record per CDR3 protein comes from TCRdb applying MiXCR to the 5' RACE reads. The sample has approximately 150,000 distinct CDR3 sequences; under 45% are singletons. The V end lost 3 bases, the J end lost 12 bases, and 21 bases lay between the germline ends. CDR1 is MDHEN and CDR2 is SYDVKM in the germline V gene. This CDR3 has 15 amino acids. Sequenced sample: synovial fluid, either unsorted or a sorted T cell fraction (not recorded which). The chain links TRBV28 to TRBJ2-1; D gene uncertain. The origin of this receptor is a male donor with ankylosing spondylitis. The CDR3 reads CASSLDPARPATQFF. DNA for the CDR3: TGTGCCAGCAGTTTGGATCCCGCCAGACCAGCAACGCAGTTCTTC.